This T cell receptor (beta chain) appears in the sequencing data of a study of blood T cells in healthy people across ages. Primers used in a second PCR of about 7 to 12 cycles were a sample-barcoded 5' primer and a J-beta primer mix. A template-switch adaptor that had 12 random nucleotides put a tag on each cDNA molecule. TCRdb independently ran MiXCR on the 5' RACE reads; one entry per CDR3 protein. The sample yields around 1,100,000 distinct CDR3 sequences, under 40% seen once. Trimming took off 4 bases at V and 4 bases at J, with 6 bases between the two ends. CDR1 and CDR2 (germline): SGDLS, YYNGEE. The CDR3 is made up of 12 amino acids. Per sample, a minimum of 6.5 million PBMCs were isolated.

The receptor was derived from a man younger than 35 in good health. V is TRBV9 and J is TRBJ1-3; D gene ambiguous. The sample comprised blood. The CDR3 is CASSRGGNTIYF. In DNA form, the CDR3 reads TGTGCCAGCAGCCGAGGGGGAAACACCATATATTTT.